The 27 T cell receptor beta chains reported below all come from one sample, sequenced in a study of cytomegalovirus exposure and HLA in healthy donors. The PCR had 60 Vbeta and 13 Jbeta primers. Assay used: immunoSEQ multiplex PCR; TCRdb lists only in-frame clones, some missing. The sample lists roughly 110,000 clones, over 75% occurring once. The sequenced material came from PBMCs. All receptors derive from a male donor in good health and CMV-seronegative.

V is TRBV4-1 and J is TRBJ1-1; 8 bases map to TRBD1. Germline values: CDR1 MGHRA, CDR2 YSYEKL. V was clipped by 1 base and J by 0 bases; unmatched bases: 4. The CDR3 is 16 amino acids. The chain's CDR3 is CASSQARGQVNTEAFF. CDR3 sequence (DNA): TGCGCCAGCAGCCAAGCTAGGGGACAGGTGAACACTGAAGCTTTCTTT.

This chain joins TRBV9 and TRBJ2-7; tentatively, D is TRBD2 (6 bases). Trimming removed 0 bases from V and 3 bases from J, with 10 bases in between. Germline assignment: CDR1 SGDLS and CDR2 YYNGEE. There are 14 residues in the CDR3. The CDR3 loop is CASSVGGTDYEQYF. DNA of the CDR3: TGTGCCAGCAGCGTAGGAGGGACTGACTACGAGCAGTACTTC.

The V gene is TRBV27, the J gene TRBJ1-2; D remains ambiguous. The germline CDR1 and CDR2 sequences are MNHEY and SMNVEV (reference sequence). The CDR3 loop spans 15 amino acids. Trimming removed 2 bases at V and 5 bases at J, with 15 bases between. The CDR3 here is CASSLDLGDGYGYTF. As DNA, the CDR3 is TGTGCCAGCAGTTTAGACCTTGGAGATGGGTATGGCTACACCTTC.

The chain carries TRBV29-1 and TRBJ2-4, with a weak D call TRBD2 (5 bases). There are 14 residues in the CDR3. V lost 4 bases to trimming and J lost 2 bases, with 12 bases between them. The germline CDR1 and CDR2 sequences are SQVTM and ANQGSEA. CDR3 residues: CSVVVRETKNIQYF. CDR3 coding DNA: TGCAGCGTTGTTGTTCGGGAAACCAAAAACATTCAGTACTTC. Combining the CDR3 with reference TRBV29-1 and TRBJ2-4 gives the whole variable domain SAVISQKPSRDICQRGTSLTIQCQVDSQVTMMFWYRQQPGQSLTLIATANQGSEATYESGFVIDKFPISRPNLTFSTLTVSNMSPEDSSIYLCSVVVRETKNIQYFGAGTRLSVL.

This chain uses TRBV6-5 with TRBJ1-1; D uncertain. This CDR3 comprises 13 residues. Germline V CDR1 and CDR2: MNHEY, SVGAGI. The V gene lost 4 bases and the J gene lost 4 bases, with 10 bases spanning the gap. The CDR3 protein is CASSSGSRTEAFF. The DNA of the CDR3 is TGTGCCAGCAGTTCGGGGAGTCGCACTGAAGCTTTCTTT.

The chain employs TRBV6-5 and TRBJ2-5; D perhaps matches TRBD1 (6 bases). The assigned J gene may be wrong: the sequence end matches TRBJ2-7 better. CDR3 length: 12 amino acids. The V gene's germline CDR1 is MNHEY and CDR2 SVGAGI. The CDR3 DNA reads as TGTGCCAGCATAGGGACAACCTACGAGCAGTACTTC. Translating it yields CASIGTTYEQYF.

The chain carries TRBV7-9 and TRBJ2-7, with TRBD2 identical over 14 bases. The CDR3 is 17 residues long. J lost 4 bases, V lost 8 bases, and 13 bases had no gene match. CDR1 SEHNR and CDR2 FQNEAQ come from the germline V gene (reference sequence). The CDR3 DNA follows: TGTGCCAGCGCCGGGACTAGCGGGAGAGGTGGTCGGTACGAGCAGTACTTC. This translates into CASAGTSGRGGRYEQYF.

V and J are TRBV6-1 and TRBJ2-7; weak D call: TRBD2 (5 bases). The V gene lost 1 base and the J gene lost 2 bases, with 12 bases spanning the gap. This CDR3 has 15 amino acids. Germline V gives CDR1 MNHNS, CDR2 SASEGT. The chain's CDR3 is CASSEDGGSAYEQYF. The CDR3 DNA follows: TGTGCCAGCAGTGAAGATGGCGGTAGCGCCTACGAGCAGTACTTC.

There are a few counts of this clone. The chain uses TRBV30 and TRBJ2-4, with D hard to call. The CDR3 is made up of 13 amino acids. Trimming cost V 8 bases and J 0 bases, with 11 bases left between them. Germline assignment: CDR1 GTSNPN and CDR2 SVGIG (reference sequence). The CDR3, as DNA: TGTGCCGGGTGGGCAGTAGCCAAAAACATTCAGTACTTC. Residues: CAGWAVAKNIQYF. The whole variable domain, filled in from reference TRBV30 and TRBJ2-4, reads SQTIHQWPATLVQPVGSPLSLECTVEGTSNPNLYWYRQAAGRGLQLLFYSVGIGQISSEVPQNLSASRPQDRQFILSSKKLLLSDSGFYLCAGWAVAKNIQYFGAGTRLSVL.

The chain combines TRBV19 with TRBJ1-5; D may be TRBD1 (5 bases). This CDR3 contains 16 residues. CDR1 is LNHDA and CDR2 is SQIVND in the germline V gene (reference sequence). The V end lost 3 bases, the J end lost 3 bases, and 15 bases lay between the germline ends. DNA for the CDR3: TGTGCCAGTAGTATTCCACAGGAGCCTTTCAATCAGCCCCAGCATTTT. It encodes CASSIPQEPFNQPQHF.

This clone was found a few times. V gene TRBV21-1 combines with J gene TRBJ1-2; TRBD1 is the table's D call, not checked against the DNA. TRBV21-1 counts as a pseudogene. This CDR3 region has 14 residues. The CDR3 sequence: CASTSGQGVYGYTF. The CDR3, as DNA: TGTGCCAGCACCTCCGGACAGGGCGTCTATGGCTACACCTTC.

The V call is TRBV10-3, the J call TRBJ2-7; 12 nucleotides agree with TRBD2. Germline V CDR1 and CDR2: ENHRY, SYGVKD. This CDR3 has 16 amino acids. The junction had 14 bases not matched to a gene; V was cut back by 8 bases and J by 6 bases. Written as DNA, the CDR3 is TGTGCCATCGGTCTTAATCTAGCGGGAGGGCCGGTCGAGCAGTACTTC. Its protein product is CAIGLNLAGGPVEQYF.

V gene TRBV5-4 combines with J gene TRBJ1-1; D is perhaps TRBD1 (5 bases). From germline, CDR1 is SGHNT and CDR2 YYREEE (reference sequence). Trimming took off 2 bases at V and 2 bases at J, with 19 bases between the two ends. The CDR3 covers 17 residues. Here the CDR3 DNA reads TGTGCCAGCAGCTTTCTTCAGGGCCATCAAGCTAACACTGAAGCTTTCTTT. This sequence encodes CASSFLQGHQANTEAFF.

The chain combines TRBV6-5 with TRBJ2-7; 8 bases line up with TRBD2. Germline lookup yields CDR1 MNHEY and CDR2 SVGAGI. With V trimmed by 7 bases and J by 6 bases, 5 bases remained unmatched. This CDR3 is built from 12 residues. The chain's CDR3 is CASMRLAGEQYF. Written as DNA, the CDR3 is TGTGCCAGCATGAGGCTAGCGGGCGAGCAGTACTTC.

CDR3 bases: TGTGCCAGCAGCTCCAACCCCCTAATAGCGGGGAGCACCGGGGAGCTGTTTTTT. It yields the protein CASSSNPLIAGSTGELFF. This chain links TRBV11-3 with TRBJ2-2; 8 positions match TRBD2. Germline V gives CDR1 SGHNT, CDR2 YENEEA. The J segment lost 4 bases and the V segment lost 4 bases, leaving 14 bases of the junction unmatched. The CDR3 spans 18 residues.

V usage is TRBV4-1 and J usage is TRBJ2-7; a possible D gene is TRBD1 (5 bases). CDR3 length: 15 residues. From germline, CDR1 is MGHRA and CDR2 YSYEKL. The V gene lost 3 bases and the J gene lost 3 bases, with 15 bases spanning the gap. CDR3 sequence reads: CASSQADVQGYEQYF. CDR3 nucleotides: TGCGCCAGCAGCCAGGCCGACGTGCAGGGCTACGAGCAGTACTTC.

V usage is TRBV6-5 and J usage is TRBJ2-1, with D maybe TRBD1 (6 bases). The V end lost 6 bases, the J end lost 0 bases, and 12 bases lay between the germline ends. This CDR3 contains 15 residues. Germline CDR1 and CDR2: MNHEY and SVGAGI. CDR3 nucleotides: TGTGCCAGCAGCTCCGACAGGAGCTCCTACAATGAGCAGTTCTTC. It codes for CASSSDRSSYNEQFF.

This clone was counted only a few times. The CDR3 reads CAGYPGGLLTQYF. DNA of the CDR3: TGTGCTGGTTACCCAGGGGGACTCCTTACACAGTATTTT. The chain uses TRBV12-5 and TRBJ2-3, with a possible D match to TRBD1 (7 bases). The V gene's germline CDR1 is LGHNT and CDR2 FRNRAP. Trimming took off 11 bases at V and 12 bases at J, with 24 bases between the two ends. CDR3 length: 13 residues.

A single count supports this clone. Other DNA variants within this sample encode the same CDR3. The V call is TRBV20-1, the J call TRBJ2-3; no reliable D call. Trimming took off 3 bases at V and 2 bases at J, with 3 bases between the two ends. Germline-derived CDR1 and CDR2 are DFQATT and SNEGSKA (reference sequence). The CDR3 runs to 11 residues. Here the CDR3 DNA reads TGCAGTGCTAGTTACACAGATACGCAGTATTTT. Translated: CSASYTDTQYF.

This clone was detected only once. J is TRBJ2-3 and V is TRBV7-2; D is undetermined. CDR3 length equals 13 residues. V lost 1 base and J 5 bases, leaving 7 bases between the germline ends. CDR1 is SGHTA, CDR2 FQGNSA, per germline. In DNA, the CDR3 is TGTGCCAGCAGCTTAGTCCGCGGAGATACGCAGTATTTT. Encoded protein: CASSLVRGDTQYF.

This sequence joins TRBV5-1 and TRBJ2-7; 11 positions agree with TRBD2. Losses at the gene ends were 3 bases for V and 7 bases for J; bases not matched to a gene: 15. CDR1 and CDR2 from the germline V gene are SGHRS and YFSETQ. The CDR3 consists of 17 residues. The CDR3 sequence is CASSSSGTSGLNREQYF. CDR3 coding DNA: TGCGCCAGCAGCTCCAGTGGGACTAGCGGATTAAACAGGGAGCAGTACTTC.

This rearrangement joins TRBV28 to TRBJ2-1; 8 nucleotides align to TRBD1. Trimming took 5 bases from V and 6 from J; bases not matched to a gene: 9. The germline gives CDR1 MDHEN, CDR2 SYDVKM. The CDR3 has 15 amino acids. The CDR3 coding sequence is TGTGCCAGCAGTCTTCATGGGACAGGTGTCAATGAGCAGTTCTTC. This translates into CASSLHGTGVNEQFF. The full variable domain, with the rest looked up from reference TRBV28 and TRBJ2-1, is DVKVTQSSRYLVKRTGEKVFLECVQDMDHENMFWYRQDPGLGLRLIYFSYDVKMKEKGDIPEGYSVSREKKERFSLILESASTNQTSMYLCASSLHGTGVNEQFFGPGTRLTVL.

The chain couples TRBV7-9 to TRBJ2-3; weak D call: TRBD2 (6 bases). Trimming stripped 5 bases from V and 0 bases from J, with 18 bases between. The CDR3 contains 17 residues. Germline lookup yields CDR1 SEHNR and CDR2 FQNEAQ (reference sequence). CDR3 sequence: CASSLFRTISSTDTQYF. CDR3 nucleotides: TGTGCCAGCAGCCTATTCCGGACTATTTCTAGCACAGATACGCAGTATTTT.

This clone appeared a few times. The gene calls are TRBV6-1 and TRBJ1-3; TRBD1 aligns across 7 bases. This CDR3 is built from 15 residues. V dropped 5 bases and J dropped 4; count of bases not matched to a gene: 8. The V gene's germline CDR1 is MNHNS and CDR2 SASEGT. This chain's CDR3 is CASSPEGAGGNTIYF. The CDR3 DNA reads TGTGCCAGCAGTCCTGAGGGGGCAGGAGGAAACACCATATATTTT.

This sequence joins TRBV7-2 and TRBJ2-5; 7 bases map to TRBD2. The CDR3 runs to 15 residues. Trimming removed 2 bases from V and 0 bases from J; junction bases left unmatched: 3. Germline V gene sequence: CDR1 SGHTA, CDR2 FQGNSA. CDR3: CASSLQRGNQETQYF. In DNA, the CDR3 is TGTGCCAGCAGCTTACAGCGGGGAAACCAAGAGACCCAGTACTTC.

The chain is built from TRBV7-2 and TRBJ2-3; no firm D call. With 1 base removed from V and 0 bases from J, the gap between germline ends came to 11 bases. The CDR3 has 16 residues. CDR1 SGHTA and CDR2 FQGNSA come from the germline V gene. CDR3 loop: CASSLVPFSSTDTQYF. The CDR3 coding sequence is TGTGCCAGCAGCTTAGTGCCCTTCAGTAGCACAGATACGCAGTATTTT. The full variable domain, in which reference TRBV7-2 and TRBJ2-3 provide the parts outside the CDR3, is GAGVSQSPSNKVTEKGKDVELRCDPISGHTALYWYRQSLGQGLEFLIYFQGNSAPDKSGLPSDRFSAERTGGSVSTLTIQRTQQEDSAVYLCASSLVPFSSTDTQYFGPGTRLTVL.

This chain joins TRBV10-2 and TRBJ2-2; D not certain. The germline V gene encodes CDR1 WSHSY and CDR2 SAAADI. Trimming took off 8 bases at V and 5 bases at J, with 27 bases between the two ends. The CDR3 runs to 18 residues. The chain's CDR3 is CASLSLPLRRMRTGELFF. CDR3 sequence (DNA): TGCGCCAGCCTTTCTTTACCCCTTCGAAGAATGAGGACCGGGGAGCTGTTTTTT.